One and the same sample provided the 26 T cell receptor beta chains below, sequenced in a study of shared clonotypes between healthy human individuals. Data came from immunoSEQ multiplex PCR; TCRdb stores just in-frame clones and leaves some out. Of under 850,000 clones in the sample, 72% were seen once. The sample taken for sequencing was memory CD4+ T cells sorted from blood. The subset denotes: CD45RA-negative fraction. These receptors were obtained from a woman aged 30 to 39 in good health.

This clone was observed a handful of times. The rearrangement links TRBV6-5 to TRBJ2-2, with D possibly being TRBD1 (5 bases). The CDR3 extends over 14 amino acids. From germline, CDR1 is MNHEY and CDR2 SVGAGI. V was clipped by 7 bases and J by 1 base, with 10 bases between them. The DNA for the CDR3 is TGTGCCAGCACTCGGCAGGGGAACACCGGGGAGCTGTTTTTT. It specifies CASTRQGNTGELFF.

Notes on this clone: This may stem from a read error, because a much larger clone lies one nucleotide away. V is TRBV7-8 and J is TRBJ2-3, with 15 bases fitting TRBD2. With V trimmed by 3 bases and J by 3 bases, 1 base remained unmatched. The CDR3 is made up of 16 amino acids. Germline values: CDR1 SGHVS, CDR2 FQNEAQ. The CDR3 nucleotides read TGTGCCAGCAGCTTGGGGACTAGCGGGAGGACAGATACGCAGTATTTT. Translation gives CASSLGTSGRTDTQYF.

For this clone: The sample holds other DNA sequences that translate to the same CDR3. This sequence joins TRBV5-1 and TRBJ1-1; no clear D gene. The germline V gene encodes CDR1 SGHRS and CDR2 YFSETQ. The CDR3 length is 14 residues. With 0 bases removed from V and 1 base from J, the gap between germline ends came to 7 bases. The DNA for the CDR3 is TGCGCCAGCAGCTTGGTGGGCGGGAACACTGAAGCTTTCTTT. It specifies CASSLVGGNTEAFF.

The chain has TRBV10-3 and TRBJ2-1; a possible D gene is TRBD1 (6 bases). This CDR3 region has 12 residues. Germline V lookup: CDR1 ENHRY, CDR2 SYGVKD. The V gene lost 10 bases and the J gene lost 8 bases, with 15 bases spanning the gap. The CDR3 sequence: CATNREGDEQFF. CDR3 DNA: TGTGCCACCAACAGAGAGGGGGATGAGCAGTTCTTC.

The J gene is TRBJ1-1, the V gene TRBV6-5; D gene uncertain. Germline assignment: CDR1 MNHEY and CDR2 SVGAGI. Trimming took 6 bases from V and 1 from J, leaving 9 bases between them. This CDR3 has 13 amino acids. The CDR3 sequence: CASRLQTNTEAFF. In DNA form, the CDR3 reads TGTGCCAGCAGGCTTCAGACGAACACTGAAGCTTTCTTT.

This sequence joins TRBV10-3 and TRBJ1-1; possibly TRBD1 for D (5 bases). The CDR3 runs 15 residues. V dropped 4 bases and J dropped 4 bases, with 16 bases sitting between them. The V gene's germline CDR1 is ENHRY and CDR2 SYGVKD. The CDR3 bases are TGTGCCATCAGTGCTGGGGGAGTGAGGGGCACTGAAGCTTTCTTT. Amino acids: CAISAGGVRGTEAFF.

The gene calls are TRBV4-1 and TRBJ1-2; D remains unclear. V lost 6 bases to trimming and J lost 3 bases, with 5 bases between them. The length of the CDR3 is 11 residues. Germline V gene data show CDR1 as MGHRA and CDR2 as YSYEKL. The CDR3 region is CASSTDYGYTF. CDR3 DNA sequence: TGCGCCAGCAGTACAGACTATGGCTACACCTTC.

The chain carries TRBV5-6 and TRBJ2-5; D is unresolved. V lost 0 bases, J lost 4 bases, and 13 bases lay in between. Germline CDR1 SGHDT, CDR2 YYEEEE. This CDR3 contains 15 residues. The CDR3 nucleotides are TGTGCCAGCAGCTTGGTTTCGGCCCGTGGAGAGACCCAGTACTTC. It specifies CASSLVSARGETQYF.

As concerns this clone: Other DNA variants within this sample encode the same CDR3. The J gene is TRBJ2-1, the V gene TRBV5-1; 9 positions match TRBD2. The CDR3 contains 14 residues. Germline CDR1 reads SGHRS; CDR2 reads YFSETQ. With V trimmed by 5 bases and J by 4 bases, 4 bases remained unmatched. The CDR3 coding sequence is TGCGCCAGCAGGACTAGCGGAGGATACAATGAGCAGTTCTTC. Protein: CASRTSGGYNEQFF.

The V and J genes are TRBV5-4 and TRBJ2-2; TRBD1 agrees at 7 bases. V shed 2 bases, J shed 3 bases, and the junction held 7 bases outside the gene matches. The length of the CDR3 is 16 residues. Germline assignment: CDR1 SGHNT and CDR2 YYREEE (reference sequence). CDR3 bases: TGTGCCAGCAGCTTAAGCTTTGGGACAGACACCGGGGAGCTGTTTTTT. Translated, it gives CASSLSFGTDTGELFF.

V is TRBV4-1 and J is TRBJ2-2; D tentatively fits TRBD1 or TRBD2 (5 bases each). This CDR3 has 16 amino acids. Germline V lookup: CDR1 MGHRA, CDR2 YSYEKL. V gave up 1 base and J gave up 4 bases, with 13 bases separating them. The DNA for the CDR3 is TGCGCCAGCAGCCAAGCTACCGGGACGGGCACCGGGGAGCTGTTTTTT. It yields the protein CASSQATGTGTGELFF.

This chain links TRBV6-1 with TRBJ2-7; D gene ambiguous. This CDR3 comprises 13 residues. CDR1 and CDR2 from the germline V gene are MNHNS and SASEGT. CDR3 protein: CAVESILLNEQYF. CDR3 sequence (DNA): TGTGCTGTCGAGTCAATTCTGTTGAACGAGCAGTACTTC.

V usage is TRBV5-4 and J usage is TRBJ2-3, with 10 bases matching TRBD2. The V and J ends lost 5 bases and 8 bases, in that order; junction bases with no gene match: 5. The CDR3 has 13 residues. Germline CDR1 and CDR2: SGHNT and YYREEE (reference sequence). The CDR3 region is CASRSSGSATQYF. CDR3 in DNA: TGTGCCAGCAGGTCTAGCGGGAGTGCTACGCAGTATTTT.

In DNA, the CDR3 is TGTGCCAGCAGCCAAGCAGCTGGGGAGCAGTTCTTC. Its protein is CASSQAAGEQFF. V usage is TRBV4-2 and J usage is TRBJ2-1; D is unresolved. V dropped 1 base and J dropped 10 bases, with 8 bases sitting between them. The CDR3 is 12 amino acids. Germline CDR1 reads LGHNA; CDR2 reads YNFKEQ.

This clone was seen more than once but under ten times. This rearrangement joins TRBV7-2 to TRBJ2-5; D call uncertain. V was cut by 4 bases and J by 4 bases, with 7 bases left in between. The germline gives CDR1 SGHTA, CDR2 FQGNSA. The CDR3 runs to 12 residues. In DNA form, the CDR3 reads TGTGCCAGCAGCTCAGGAGTAGAGACCCAGTACTTC. Amino acid sequence: CASSSGVETQYF.

The chain employs TRBV5-5 and TRBJ1-4; D is unclear. V was clipped by 2 bases and J by 6 bases, with 5 bases between them. This CDR3 is built from 12 residues. The germline V gene has CDR1 SGHKS and CDR2 YYEKEE (reference sequence). In DNA, the CDR3 is TGTGCCAGCAGCTTCAACTATGAAAAACTGTTTTTT. As protein: CASSFNYEKLFF.

This clone occurred once. The chain employs TRBV27 and TRBJ2-7; 7 bases are a match to TRBD2. Germline CDR1 MNHEY, CDR2 SMNVEV (reference sequence). With V trimmed by 5 bases and J by 3 bases, 10 bases remained unmatched. This CDR3 contains 15 residues. The CDR3 DNA follows: TGTGCCAGCAGTCCACAACTAGCGATCCTCTACGAGCAGTACTTC. It translates to CASSPQLAILYEQYF.

The chain has TRBV6-5 and TRBJ1-4; D may be TRBD1 (5 bases). The germline V and J ends were trimmed by 0 bases and 10 bases, with 12 bases remaining between them. This CDR3 has 14 amino acids. CDR1 is MNHEY and CDR2 is SVGAGI in the germline V gene. CDR3 in DNA: TGTGCCAGCAGTTACTCGCCCGGGGACGGAAAACTGTTTTTT. Its protein product is CASSYSPGDGKLFF.

The genes are TRBV18 and TRBJ1-2, with a possible D match to TRBD1 (6 bases). The germline gives CDR1 KGHSH, CDR2 LQKENI. The CDR3 runs 17 residues. Deletions cut 5 bases from V and 5 bases from J, with 24 bases between. The CDR3 DNA sequence: TGTGCCAGCTCAGCCAAGATGACAGGACTGCACCTTTATGGCTACACCTTC. This codes for CASSAKMTGLHLYGYTF.

V gene TRBV7-3 combines with J gene TRBJ2-1; TRBD1 is a possible D gene (6 bases). Germline assignment: CDR1 SGHTA and CDR2 FQGTGA. V was clipped by 5 bases and J by 6 bases, with 8 bases between them. CDR3 length equals 12 residues. Here the CDR3 reads CASSVQGNEQFF. CDR3 nucleotide sequence: TGTGCCAGCAGCGTACAGGGCAATGAGCAGTTCTTC. Full variable domain (rest looked up from reference TRBV7-3 and TRBJ2-1): GAGVSQTPSNKVTEKGKYVELRCDPISGHTALYWYRQSLGQGPEFLIYFQGTGAADDSGLPNDRFFAVRPEGSVSTLKIQRTERGDSAVYLCASSVQGNEQFFGPGTRLTVL.

This clone has more than one count but fewer than ten. V usage is TRBV2 and J usage is TRBJ2-3; no clear D gene. Germline V gene data show CDR1 as SNHLY and CDR2 as FYNNEI. Trimming shortened V by 2 bases and J by 4 bases, and 10 bases separated the two germline ends. The CDR3 runs 14 residues. The CDR3 bases are TGTGCCAGCAGTGAAATGGTTTCCGCAGATACGCAGTATTTT. This codes for CASSEMVSADTQYF.

The J gene is TRBJ1-4, the V gene TRBV10-2; D is unclear. The germline V gene encodes CDR1 WSHSY and CDR2 SAAADI. The CDR3 length is 13 residues. Between the trimmed V and J ends, which lost 8 bases and 7 bases, there was a span of 14 bases. The CDR3 DNA reads TGCGCCAGCGAAGGGTATGGGAGTGAAAAACTGTTTTTT. Translated: CASEGYGSEKLFF.

This clone occurred a few times. The identical CDR3 is also encoded by other nucleotide sequences in the sample. This rearrangement joins TRBV5-1 to TRBJ1-3; D is unresolved. Per germline, CDR1 SGHRS and CDR2 YFSETQ. This CDR3 is built from 14 residues. Deletions cut 0 bases from V and 4 bases from J, with 8 bases between. The CDR3 nucleotides are TGCGCCAGCAGCTTGGGCACCGCCGGAAACACCATATATTTT. Translating it yields CASSLGTAGNTIYF.

The chain employs TRBV2 and TRBJ2-6; D remains ambiguous. Germline V gives CDR1 SNHLY, CDR2 FYNNEI. The CDR3 is made up of 14 amino acids. Trimming removed 8 bases at V and 0 bases at J, with 8 bases between. CDR3 amino acids: CASYRGSGANVLTF. CDR3 sequence (DNA): TGTGCCAGCTACCGAGGCTCTGGGGCCAACGTCCTGACTTTC.

The gene calls are TRBV6-5 and TRBJ2-2; unclear D gene. The germline V gene has CDR1 MNHEY and CDR2 SVGAGI. This CDR3 contains 14 residues. Trimming removed 5 bases at V and 3 bases at J, with 10 bases between. In nucleotides, the CDR3 is TGTGCCAGCAGTCGTACCCCGGACACCGGGGAGCTGTTTTTT. Encoded protein: CASSRTPDTGELFF.

V gene TRBV2 combines with J gene TRBJ2-2; TRBD1 agrees at 8 bases. This CDR3 has 13 residues. CDR1 is SNHLY, CDR2 FYNNEI, per germline. Trimming removed 10 bases from V and 3 bases from J; junction bases left unmatched: 4. This chain's CDR3 is CATGTGYTGELFF. Here the CDR3 DNA reads TGTGCCACGGGGACAGGCTACACCGGGGAGCTGTTTTTT. The full variable domain, its missing parts supplied by reference TRBV2 and TRBJ2-2, is EPEVTQTPSHQVTQMGQEVILRCVPISNHLYFYWYRQILGQKVEFLVSFYNNEISEKSEIFDDQFSVERPDGSNFTLKIRSTKLEDSAMYFCATGTGYTGELFFGEGSRLTVL.